Listed here is a single T cell receptor (beta chain). Its antigen remains unidentified. Looked up from germline, CDR1 is SGHRS and CDR2 is YFSETQ. The CDR3 extends over 15 amino acids. TRB cDNA was prepared as libraries by UMI-labeled 5' RACE. TCRdb reprocessed the 5' RACE reads, with one entry per CDR3 protein and no DNA. The sample's table shows about 86,000 distinct CDR3 sequences. The data originate from a study of CXCR3-negative and CXCR3-positive naive CD8 T cells. The sorting of each CD8+ T cell subset was done in triplicate, at 330,000 or so cells each. Naive CD8+ T cells displayed a CD45RO-CCR7+CD27+CD95- phenotype. Findings and caveats of the study: In CXCR3-positive naive cells, the TRB CDR3s were more hydrophobic than in CXCR3-negative naive cells.

The receptor's source is a human donor in good health. Some clones in this sample may be carry-over from other donors' samples. This chain joins TRBV5-1 and TRBJ1-5. What was sequenced was naive CXCR3+ CD8+ T cells from blood. The subset here: CD45RO-CCR7+CD27+CD95- naive CD8+ T cells expressing CXCR3 (TNR3+). The CDR3 is CASSLFGATNQPQHF.